Listed here are 19 T cell receptor beta chains from one sample, sequenced in a study of shared clonotypes between healthy human individuals (dated by TCRdb to 2019 to 2021). The library was prepared using the immunoSEQ multiplex PCR assay. TCRdb stores this immuneACCESS table with in-frame sequences only. Part of the clones is absent; in the studies checked, under half of the shortfall reflects unresolved V genes, and no reason is known for the rest. The sample records roughly 1,500,000 clones, 95% to 99% of which are singletons. The top ten hold roughly 0.45% of the sample. The specimen was naive CD4+ T cells sorted from blood. The cell subset or site label on this specimen signifies: CD45RA+ positively selected. These TCRs come from a young man in good health.

The V gene is TRBV28, the J gene TRBJ1-1, with D unresolved. Germline V CDR1 and CDR2: MDHEN, SYDVKM. The CDR3 spans 12 residues. Deletions cut 3 bases from V and 6 bases from J, with 8 bases between. CDR3 sequence: CASSFGISEAFF. As DNA, the CDR3 is TGTGCCAGCAGTTTCGGGATATCTGAAGCTTTCTTT.

The CDR3 loop reads CASSQVRGFSGEQYF. The DNA for the CDR3 is TGTGCCAGCAGCCAAGTGCGAGGGTTTTCGGGGGAGCAGTACTTC. The chain links TRBV14 to TRBJ2-7, with a weak D call TRBD2 (5 bases). V dropped 1 base and J dropped 7 bases, with 17 bases sitting between them. There are 15 residues in the CDR3. Germline lookup yields CDR1 SGHDN and CDR2 FVKESK.

The chain has TRBV2 and TRBJ2-7, with D perhaps TRBD2 (6 bases). Trimming stripped 5 bases from V and 5 bases from J, with 16 bases between. The germline gives CDR1 SNHLY, CDR2 FYNNEI. This CDR3 contains 14 residues. The CDR3 region is CASSSGPRRDEQYF. The CDR3 DNA reads as TGTGCCAGCAGTTCAGGGCCCAGGAGGGACGAGCAGTACTTC. The variable domain in full, with the rest retrieved from reference TRBV2 and TRBJ2-7, is EPEVTQTPSHQVTQMGQEVILRCVPISNHLYFYWYRQILGQKVEFLVSFYNNEISEKSEIFDDQFSVERPDGSNFTLKIRSTKLEDSAMYFCASSSGPRRDEQYFGPGTRLTVT.

The chain employs TRBV23-1 and TRBJ1-1, with 9 nucleotides matching TRBD1. TRBV23-1 is classed as an ORF, of uncertain function. The CDR3 totals 19 residues. V gave up 3 bases and J gave up 6 bases; unmatched junction bases: 20. The CDR3 region is CASSQGDRDIPLFVAEAFF. Written as DNA, the CDR3 is TGCGCCAGCAGTCAGGGGGACAGGGACATCCCCTTATTTGTCGCTGAAGCTTTCTTT.

CDR3 sequence (DNA): TGCGCCAGCAGCCAAGATCCCCCAATGGAGGTGAACACTGAAGCTTTCTTT. Its protein is CASSQDPPMEVNTEAFF. The chain carries TRBV4-1 and TRBJ1-1; D unresolved. The CDR3 runs 17 residues. V was cut by 0 bases and J by 0 bases, with 14 bases left in between. Germline-derived CDR1 and CDR2 are MGHRA and YSYEKL.

This clone was detected only once. The rearrangement links TRBV4-1 to TRBJ2-1; 13 nucleotides agree with TRBD2. The CDR3 totals 20 residues. Germline CDR1 and CDR2: MGHRA and YSYEKL. V lost 0 bases and J lost 1; bases outside the gene matches: 9. This chain's CDR3 is CASSQDRTSGSRESYNEQFF. The CDR3 nucleotides are TGCGCCAGCAGCCAAGACCGGACTAGCGGGAGTCGGGAATCCTACAATGAGCAGTTCTTC.

CDR3 bases: TGTGCCAGCTCACACTTTAATATCGGGTCCGGGGCCAACGTCCTGACTTTC. Translating it yields CASSHFNIGSGANVLTF. V is TRBV18 and J is TRBJ2-6, with D unclear. The CDR3 covers 17 residues. The germline V gene has CDR1 KGHSH and CDR2 LQKENI. V lost 4 bases and J 4 bases, leaving 17 bases between the germline ends.

The chain couples TRBV7-9 to TRBJ1-1; D is ambiguous. Germline V gene sequence: CDR1 SEHNR, CDR2 FQNEAQ (reference sequence). V lost 5 bases and J 1 base, leaving 11 bases between the germline ends. The length of the CDR3 is 14 residues. In nucleotides, the CDR3 is TGTGCCAGCAGCCAAGGGTCCCCGAACACTGAAGCTTTCTTT. This encodes CASSQGSPNTEAFF.

The V and J genes are TRBV5-4 and TRBJ1-1; TRBD1 matches 9 bases. Losses at the gene ends were 9 bases for V and 6 bases for J; bases not matched to a gene: 12. Germline V gene lookup returns CDR1 SGHNT and CDR2 YYREEE (reference sequence). This CDR3 comprises 14 residues. The CDR3 sequence: CATTLTGGFSEAFF. CDR3 DNA sequence: TGTGCCACCACGTTGACAGGGGGTTTTTCTGAAGCTTTCTTT.

The chain carries TRBV30 and TRBJ2-3, with D possibly TRBD1 on 5 matching bases. Germline-derived CDR1 and CDR2 are GTSNPN and SVGIG (reference sequence). This CDR3 comprises 16 residues. The V gene lost 0 bases and the J gene lost 2 bases, with 15 bases spanning the gap. CDR3 sequence: CAWSVLSYRSTDTQYF. DNA for the CDR3: TGTGCCTGGAGTGTACTTAGTTACAGGTCCACAGATACGCAGTATTTT.

V and J are TRBV9 and TRBJ2-1; 7 bases agree with TRBD1. The CDR3 consists of 14 residues. Germline V lookup: CDR1 SGDLS, CDR2 YYNGEE. With V trimmed by 6 bases and J by 0 bases, 3 bases remained unmatched. This CDR3 reads CASNRDSSYNEQFF. CDR3 nucleotide sequence: TGTGCCAGCAACCGGGACAGCTCCTACAATGAGCAGTTCTTC.

The chain has TRBV2 and TRBJ2-5; tentatively, D is TRBD1 (5 bases). The DNA end lines up better with TRBJ2-7; the J call may be wrong. Germline V gives CDR1 SNHLY, CDR2 FYNNEI. The CDR3 has 14 amino acids. The CDR3 spells CASSEGWGHYEQYF. In DNA form, the CDR3 reads TGTGCCAGCAGTGAAGGTTGGGGCCACTACGAGCAGTACTTC.

This chain links TRBV7-3 with TRBJ2-3; no firm D call. The CDR3 length is 15 residues. V lost 1 base and J 2 bases, leaving 10 bases between the germline ends. CDR1 is SGHTA and CDR2 is FQGTGA in the germline V gene. The DNA for the CDR3 is TGTGCCAGCAGCTTAAGAGGCGACAACACAGATACGCAGTATTTT. Protein sequence: CASSLRGDNTDTQYF. Drawing the rest from reference TRBV7-3 and TRBJ2-3, the complete variable domain is GAGVSQTPSNKVTEKGKYVELRCDPISGHTALYWYRQSLGQGPEFLIYFQGTGAADDSGLPNDRFFAVRPEGSVSTLKIQRTERGDSAVYLCASSLRGDNTDTQYFGPGTRLTVL.

Worth noting for this clone: Distinct nucleotide sequences in the sample also encode this CDR3. V is TRBV6-6 and J is TRBJ2-7; 9 bases line up with TRBD1. Trimming at V came to 6 bases and at J to 2 bases, leaving 5 bases not matched to a gene. The CDR3 contains 14 residues. The V gene's germline CDR1 is MNHNY and CDR2 SVGAGI (reference sequence). The CDR3 nucleotides are TGTGCCAGCAGCCTTGGGACAGGGACCTACGAGCAGTACTTC. Residues: CASSLGTGTYEQYF.

V and J are TRBV28 and TRBJ2-1; tentative D call: TRBD1 (5 bases). Germline assignment: CDR1 MDHEN and CDR2 SYDVKM. V lost 3 bases, J lost 6 bases, and 9 bases lay in between. The CDR3 runs to 13 residues. The CDR3: CASSLTVTNEQFF. CDR3 DNA sequence: TGTGCCAGCAGTTTGACAGTAACCAATGAGCAGTTCTTC. Full variable domain (outside the CDR3, taken from reference TRBV28 and TRBJ2-1): DVKVTQSSRYLVKRTGEKVFLECVQDMDHENMFWYRQDPGLGLRLIYFSYDVKMKEKGDIPEGYSVSREKKERFSLILESASTNQTSMYLCASSLTVTNEQFFGPGTRLTVL.

V and J are TRBV20-1 and TRBJ2-1; D unresolved. Germline V gene sequence: CDR1 DFQATT, CDR2 SNEGSKA (reference sequence). Between the trimmed V and J ends, which lost 0 bases and 16 bases, there was a span of 13 bases. This CDR3 has 11 amino acids. CDR3 bases: TGCAGTGCTAGAGATCGGGCGACAATCTTCTTC. Its protein product is CSARDRATIFF.

The chain has TRBV14 and TRBJ1-3; D remains unclear. Germline CDR1 reads SGHDN; CDR2 reads FVKESK. V was clipped by 3 bases and J by 4 bases, with 10 bases between them. The CDR3 runs to 14 residues. CDR3 nucleotide sequence: TGTGCCAGCAGCCATCGACCCGGAGGAAACACCATATATTTT. Its protein product is CASSHRPGGNTIYF.

CDR3 DNA sequence: TGTGCCAGCAGCTTGTTCCCCTATCAGCCCCAGCATTTT. This translates into CASSLFPYQPQHF. This chain links TRBV5-5 with TRBJ1-5; no reliable D call. Germline lookup yields CDR1 SGHKS and CDR2 YYEKEE (reference sequence). The V and J ends lost 1 base and 5 bases respectively, with 7 bases between them. The length of the CDR3 is 13 residues.

This clone was detected only once. CDR3 in amino acids: CATFDRGGTDTQYF. Written as DNA, the CDR3 is TGTGCCACCTTTGATAGGGGTGGGACGGATACGCAGTATTTT. J is TRBJ2-3 and V is TRBV19, with D perhaps assigned TRBD1 or TRBD2 (5 bases each). CDR3 length: 14 amino acids. V gave up 10 bases and J gave up 6 bases, with 20 bases separating them. Germline V gene data show CDR1 as LNHDA and CDR2 as SQIVND (reference sequence).